This entry features one TCR beta chain sequence. As yet, its antigen is unknown. The T cell receptor alpha and beta CDR3 regions were amplified from mRNA by semiquantitative ARM-PCR. ARM-PCR used tagged nested gene-specific primers, then communal superprimers for exponential amplification. TCRdb recomputed calls from the multiplex PCR reads with MiXCR, one row per CDR3 protein. The table has thousands of distinct CDR3 sequences, around 49% seen once; the top ten hold about 5.7%. Anti-CD45RO beads selected memory T cells out of the CD45RA-negative fraction. The sample comes from a study of relationships among human T cell subsets. The study's findings and limits: Bead sorting may have left some CD4+CD8+ double-positive cells.

From germline, CDR1 is SGHVS and CDR2 FQNEAQ. The CDR3 covers 14 residues. Trimming removed 3 bases at V and 6 bases at J, with 12 bases between. The material sequenced was memory T cells sorted from blood. This sequence originates from a man aged 40-49 years in good health. The rearrangement links TRBV7-8 to TRBJ1-5, with TRBD1 as a possible D gene (5 bases). CDR3 in DNA: TGTGCCAGCAGCTTTGGTGGGGGGGGTCAGCCCCAGCATTTT. The encoded protein is CASSFGGGGQPQHF.